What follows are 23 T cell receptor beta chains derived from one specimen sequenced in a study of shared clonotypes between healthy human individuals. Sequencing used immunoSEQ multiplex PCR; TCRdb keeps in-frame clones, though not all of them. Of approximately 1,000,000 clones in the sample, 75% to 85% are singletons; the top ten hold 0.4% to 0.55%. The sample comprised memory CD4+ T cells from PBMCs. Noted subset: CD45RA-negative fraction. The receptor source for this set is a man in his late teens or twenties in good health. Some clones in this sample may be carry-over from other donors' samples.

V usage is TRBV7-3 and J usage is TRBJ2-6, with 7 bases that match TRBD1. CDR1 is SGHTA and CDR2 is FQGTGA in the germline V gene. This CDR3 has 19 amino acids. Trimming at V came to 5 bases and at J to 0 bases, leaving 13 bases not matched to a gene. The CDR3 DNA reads TGTGCCAGCAGCCGAACCTCGACAGGGTATAGCTCTGGGGCCAACGTCCTGACTTTC. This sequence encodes CASSRTSTGYSSGANVLTF. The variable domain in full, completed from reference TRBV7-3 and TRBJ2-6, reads GAGVSQTPSNKVTEKGKYVELRCDPISGHTALYWYRQSLGQGPEFLIYFQGTGAADDSGLPNDRFFAVRPEGSVSTLKIQRTERGDSAVYLCASSRTSTGYSSGANVLTFGAGSRLTVL.

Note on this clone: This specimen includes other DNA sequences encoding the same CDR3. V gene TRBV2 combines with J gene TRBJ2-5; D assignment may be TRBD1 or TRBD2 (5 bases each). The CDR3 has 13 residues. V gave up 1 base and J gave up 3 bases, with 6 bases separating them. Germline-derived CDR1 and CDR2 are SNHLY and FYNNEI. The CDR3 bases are TGTGCCAGCAGTGAAGGGGGGAAAGAGACCCAGTACTTC. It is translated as CASSEGGKETQYF.

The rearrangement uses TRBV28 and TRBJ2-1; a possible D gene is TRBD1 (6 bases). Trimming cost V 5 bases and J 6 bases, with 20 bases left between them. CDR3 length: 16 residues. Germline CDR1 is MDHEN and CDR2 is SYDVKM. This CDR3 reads CASSPPDRRPLNEQFF. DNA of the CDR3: TGTGCCAGCAGTCCCCCGGACAGAAGGCCCCTCAATGAGCAGTTCTTC.

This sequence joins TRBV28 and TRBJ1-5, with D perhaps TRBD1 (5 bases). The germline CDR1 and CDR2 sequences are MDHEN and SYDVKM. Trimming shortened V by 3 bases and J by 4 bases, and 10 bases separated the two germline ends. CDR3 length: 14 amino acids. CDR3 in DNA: TGTGCCAGCAGTTTGGTTCGGGGGAATCAGCCCCAGCATTTT. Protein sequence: CASSLVRGNQPQHF.

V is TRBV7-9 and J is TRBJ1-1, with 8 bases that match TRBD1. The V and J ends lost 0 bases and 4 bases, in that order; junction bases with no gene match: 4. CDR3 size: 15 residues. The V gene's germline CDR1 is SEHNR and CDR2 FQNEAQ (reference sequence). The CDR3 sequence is CASSLAHGTGTEAFF. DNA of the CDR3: TGTGCCAGCAGCTTAGCGCACGGGACAGGCACTGAAGCTTTCTTT.

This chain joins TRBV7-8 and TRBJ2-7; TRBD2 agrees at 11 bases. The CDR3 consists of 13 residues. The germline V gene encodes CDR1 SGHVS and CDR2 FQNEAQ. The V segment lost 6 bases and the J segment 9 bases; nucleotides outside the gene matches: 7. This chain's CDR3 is CASRTGGTSGQYF. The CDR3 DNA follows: TGTGCCAGCAGAACAGGAGGGACTAGCGGGCAGTACTTC.

This chain's CDR3 is CASSKTSGDTGELFF. In nucleotides, the CDR3 is TGTGCCAGTAGTAAGACTAGCGGAGACACCGGGGAGCTGTTTTTT. The chain carries TRBV19 and TRBJ2-2; TRBD2 aligns across 9 bases. V trimming: 4 bases; J trimming: 3 bases; junction bases outside the gene matches: 3. The germline CDR1 and CDR2 sequences are LNHDA and SQIVND (reference sequence). This CDR3 contains 15 residues.

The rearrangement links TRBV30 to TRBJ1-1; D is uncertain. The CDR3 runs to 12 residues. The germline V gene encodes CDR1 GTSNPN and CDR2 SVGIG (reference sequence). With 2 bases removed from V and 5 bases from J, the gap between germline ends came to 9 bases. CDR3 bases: TGTGCCTGGAGTAATACTCTGACTGAAGCTTTCTTT. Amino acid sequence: CAWSNTLTEAFF.

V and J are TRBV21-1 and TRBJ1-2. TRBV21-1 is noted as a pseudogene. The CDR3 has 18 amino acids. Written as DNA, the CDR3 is TGTGCCAGCAGCAAACCCGCCGGGACGCTATGTGGAGGCTATGGCTACACCTTC. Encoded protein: CASSKPAGTLCGGYGYTF.

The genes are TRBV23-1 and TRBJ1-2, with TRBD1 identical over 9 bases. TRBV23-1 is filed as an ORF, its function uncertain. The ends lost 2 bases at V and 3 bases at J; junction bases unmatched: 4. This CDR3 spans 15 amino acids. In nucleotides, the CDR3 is TGCGCCAGCAGTCAAAATCGACAGGGGGACTATGGCTACACCTTC. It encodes CASSQNRQGDYGYTF.

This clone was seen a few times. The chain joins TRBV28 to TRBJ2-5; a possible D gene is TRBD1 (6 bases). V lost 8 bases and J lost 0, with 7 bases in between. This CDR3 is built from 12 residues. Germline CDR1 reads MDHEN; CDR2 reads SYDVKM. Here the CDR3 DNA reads TGTGCCAGCGGGACATACCAAGAGACCCAGTACTTC. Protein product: CASGTYQETQYF.

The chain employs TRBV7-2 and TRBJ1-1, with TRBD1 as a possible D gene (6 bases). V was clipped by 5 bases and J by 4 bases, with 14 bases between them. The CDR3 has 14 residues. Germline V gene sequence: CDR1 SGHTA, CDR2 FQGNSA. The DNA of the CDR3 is TGTGCCAGCAGCCCCAGGGGCAGGGCCACTGAAGCTTTCTTT. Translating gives CASSPRGRATEAFF.

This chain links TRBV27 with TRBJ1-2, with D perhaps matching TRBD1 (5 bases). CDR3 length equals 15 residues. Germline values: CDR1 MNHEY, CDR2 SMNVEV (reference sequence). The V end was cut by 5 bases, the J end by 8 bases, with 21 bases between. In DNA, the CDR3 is TGTGCCAGCAGTAGCCCGGGATCCCAGGGAGGAGGCTACACCTTC. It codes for CASSSPGSQGGGYTF.

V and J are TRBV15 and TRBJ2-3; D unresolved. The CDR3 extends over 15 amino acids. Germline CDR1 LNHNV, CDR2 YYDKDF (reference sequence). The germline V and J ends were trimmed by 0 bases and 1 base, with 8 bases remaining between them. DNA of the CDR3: TGTGCCACCAGCAGAGATCAGGCCCGCACAGATACGCAGTATTTT. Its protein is CATSRDQARTDTQYF.

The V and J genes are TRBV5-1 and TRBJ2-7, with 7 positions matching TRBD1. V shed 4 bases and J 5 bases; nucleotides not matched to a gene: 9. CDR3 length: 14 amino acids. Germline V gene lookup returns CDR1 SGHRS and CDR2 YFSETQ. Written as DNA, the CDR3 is TGCGCCAGCAGCATGACAGGGCCCCCGGACGAGCAGTACTTC. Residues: CASSMTGPPDEQYF.

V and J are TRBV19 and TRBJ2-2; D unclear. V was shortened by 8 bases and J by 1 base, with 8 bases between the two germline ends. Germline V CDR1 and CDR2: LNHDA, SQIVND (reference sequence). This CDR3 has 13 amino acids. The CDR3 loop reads CASQTENTGELFF. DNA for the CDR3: TGTGCCAGTCAGACGGAGAACACCGGGGAGCTGTTTTTT.

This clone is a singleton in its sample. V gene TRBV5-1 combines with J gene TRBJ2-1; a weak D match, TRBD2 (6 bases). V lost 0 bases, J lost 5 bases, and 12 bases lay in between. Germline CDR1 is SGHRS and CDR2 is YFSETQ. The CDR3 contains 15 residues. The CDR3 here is CASSLATTSHNEQFF. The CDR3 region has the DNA TGCGCCAGCAGCTTGGCCACTACTAGCCACAATGAGCAGTTCTTC.

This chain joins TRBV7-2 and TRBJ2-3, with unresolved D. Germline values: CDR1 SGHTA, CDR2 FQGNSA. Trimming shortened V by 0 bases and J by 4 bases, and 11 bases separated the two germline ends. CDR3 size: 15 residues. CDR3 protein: CASSLAGGGADTQYF. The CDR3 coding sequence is TGTGCCAGCAGCTTAGCGGGTGGTGGCGCAGATACGCAGTATTTT.

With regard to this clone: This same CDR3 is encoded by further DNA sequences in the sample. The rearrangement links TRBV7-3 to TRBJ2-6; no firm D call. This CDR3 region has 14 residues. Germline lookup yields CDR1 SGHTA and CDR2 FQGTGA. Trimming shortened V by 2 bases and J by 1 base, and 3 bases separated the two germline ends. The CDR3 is CASSLGSGANVLTF. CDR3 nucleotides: TGTGCCAGCAGCTTAGGGTCTGGGGCCAACGTCCTGACTTTC.

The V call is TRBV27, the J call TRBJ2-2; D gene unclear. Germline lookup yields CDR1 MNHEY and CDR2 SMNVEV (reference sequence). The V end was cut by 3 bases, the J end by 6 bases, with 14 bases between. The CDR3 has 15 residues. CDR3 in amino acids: CASSLPAYPPGELFF. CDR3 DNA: TGTGCCAGCAGTTTGCCCGCTTACCCCCCCGGGGAGCTGTTTTTT.

Here the CDR3 reads CASSLQTGGAAFF. DNA of the CDR3: TGTGCCAGCAGCCTTCAAACAGGGGGCGCGGCTTTCTTT. The V call is TRBV7-3, the J call TRBJ1-1; 9 bases agree with TRBD1. The CDR3 is made up of 13 amino acids. Trimming cost V 5 bases and J 11 bases; bases outside gene matches: 9. Germline V lookup: CDR1 SGHTA, CDR2 FQGTGA.

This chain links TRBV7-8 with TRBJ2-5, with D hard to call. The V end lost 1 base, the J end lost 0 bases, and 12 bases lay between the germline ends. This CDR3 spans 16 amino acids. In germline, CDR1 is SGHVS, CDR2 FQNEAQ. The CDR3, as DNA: TGTGCCAGCAGCTTAGGGGTGGGAAGGTACCAAGAGACCCAGTACTTC. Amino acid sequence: CASSLGVGRYQETQYF.

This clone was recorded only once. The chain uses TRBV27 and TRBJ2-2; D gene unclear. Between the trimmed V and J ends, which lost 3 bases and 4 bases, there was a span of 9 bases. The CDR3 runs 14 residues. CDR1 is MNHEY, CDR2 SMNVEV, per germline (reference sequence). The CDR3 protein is CASSFRQPTGELFF. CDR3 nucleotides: TGTGCCAGCAGTTTCCGGCAGCCCACCGGGGAGCTGTTTTTT.